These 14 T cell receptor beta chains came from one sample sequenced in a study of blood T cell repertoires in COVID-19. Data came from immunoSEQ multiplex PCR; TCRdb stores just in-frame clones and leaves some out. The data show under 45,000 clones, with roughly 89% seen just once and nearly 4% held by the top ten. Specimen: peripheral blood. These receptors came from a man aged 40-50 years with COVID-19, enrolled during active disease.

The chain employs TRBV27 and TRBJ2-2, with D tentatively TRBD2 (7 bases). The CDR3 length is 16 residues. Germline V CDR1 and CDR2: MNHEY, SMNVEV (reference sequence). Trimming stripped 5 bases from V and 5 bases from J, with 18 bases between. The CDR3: CASSGTWGGQTGELFF. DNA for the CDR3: TGTGCCAGCAGTGGTACGTGGGGGGGCCAGACCGGGGAGCTGTTTTTT.

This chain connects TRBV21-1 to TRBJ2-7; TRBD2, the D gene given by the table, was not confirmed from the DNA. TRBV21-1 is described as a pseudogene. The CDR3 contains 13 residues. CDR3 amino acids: CASSLKGDHEQYF. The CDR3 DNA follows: TGTGCCAGCAGCCTCAAGGGAGACCACGAGCAGTACTTC.

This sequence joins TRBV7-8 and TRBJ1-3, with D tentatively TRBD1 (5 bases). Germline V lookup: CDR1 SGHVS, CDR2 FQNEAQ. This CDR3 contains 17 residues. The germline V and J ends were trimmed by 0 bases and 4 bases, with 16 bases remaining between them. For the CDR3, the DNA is TGTGCCAGCAGCTTAGCGTTGGGGACTACGGCAGGAAACACCATATATTTT. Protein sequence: CASSLALGTTAGNTIYF.

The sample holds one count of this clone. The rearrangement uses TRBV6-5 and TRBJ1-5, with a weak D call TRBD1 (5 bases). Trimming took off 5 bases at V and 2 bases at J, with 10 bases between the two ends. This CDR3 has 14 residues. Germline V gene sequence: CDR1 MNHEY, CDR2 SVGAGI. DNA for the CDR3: TGTGCCAGCAGTCAGGGTGGTGGCAATCAGCCCCAGCATTTT. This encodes CASSQGGGNQPQHF.

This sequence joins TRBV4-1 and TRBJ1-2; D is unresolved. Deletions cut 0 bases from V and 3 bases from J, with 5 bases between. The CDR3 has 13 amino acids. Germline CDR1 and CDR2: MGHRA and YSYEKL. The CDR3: CASSQDRDYGYTF. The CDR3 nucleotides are TGCGCCAGCAGCCAAGATCGGGACTATGGCTACACCTTC.

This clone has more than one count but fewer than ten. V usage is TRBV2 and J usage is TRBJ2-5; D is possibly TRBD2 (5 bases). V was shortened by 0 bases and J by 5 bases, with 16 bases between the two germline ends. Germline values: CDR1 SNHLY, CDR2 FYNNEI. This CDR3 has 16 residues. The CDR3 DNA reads TGTGCCAGCAGTGAAGCGCGCTCACTAGACGGGGAGACCCAGTACTTC. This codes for CASSEARSLDGETQYF.

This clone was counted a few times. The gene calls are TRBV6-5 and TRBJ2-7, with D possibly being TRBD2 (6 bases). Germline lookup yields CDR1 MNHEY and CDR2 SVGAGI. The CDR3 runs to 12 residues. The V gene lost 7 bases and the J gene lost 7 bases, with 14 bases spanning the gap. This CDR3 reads CASTILGGEQYF. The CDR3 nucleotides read TGTGCCAGCACTATCCTTGGAGGGGAGCAGTACTTC.

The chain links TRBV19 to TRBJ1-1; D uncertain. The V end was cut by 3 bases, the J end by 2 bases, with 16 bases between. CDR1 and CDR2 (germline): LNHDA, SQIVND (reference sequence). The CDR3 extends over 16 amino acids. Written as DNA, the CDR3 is TGTGCCAGTAGTATGGCTTATGGAGCCTTCAACACTGAAGCTTTCTTT. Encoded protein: CASSMAYGAFNTEAFF.

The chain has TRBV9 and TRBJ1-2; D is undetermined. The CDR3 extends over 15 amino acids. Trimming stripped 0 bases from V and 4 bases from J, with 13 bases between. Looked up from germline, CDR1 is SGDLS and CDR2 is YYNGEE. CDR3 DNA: TGTGCCAGCAGCGTAGTCGATACTGGGCCCTATGGCTACACCTTC. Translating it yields CASSVVDTGPYGYTF.

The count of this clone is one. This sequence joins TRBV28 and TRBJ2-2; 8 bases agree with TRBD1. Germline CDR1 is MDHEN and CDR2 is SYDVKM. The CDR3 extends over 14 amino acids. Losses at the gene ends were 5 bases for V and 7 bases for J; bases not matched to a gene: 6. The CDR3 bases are TGTGCCAGCAGTCCGACAGGGGTGAACGGGGAGCTGTTTTTT. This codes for CASSPTGVNGELFF.

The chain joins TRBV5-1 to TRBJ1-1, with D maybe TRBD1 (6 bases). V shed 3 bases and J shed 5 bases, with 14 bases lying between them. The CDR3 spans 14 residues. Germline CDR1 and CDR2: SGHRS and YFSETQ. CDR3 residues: CASSSRGGETEAFF. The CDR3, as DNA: TGCGCCAGCAGCTCCCGAGGGGGGGAGACTGAAGCTTTCTTT.

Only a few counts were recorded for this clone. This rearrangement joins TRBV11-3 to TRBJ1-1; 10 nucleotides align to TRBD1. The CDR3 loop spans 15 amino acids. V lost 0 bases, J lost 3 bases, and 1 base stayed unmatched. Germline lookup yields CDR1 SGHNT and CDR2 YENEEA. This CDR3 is CASSLDGTGDTEAFF. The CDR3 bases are TGTGCCAGCAGCTTAGACGGGACAGGGGACACTGAAGCTTTCTTT. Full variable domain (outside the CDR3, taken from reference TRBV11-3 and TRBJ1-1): EAGVVQSPRYKIIEKKQPVAFWCNPISGHNTLYWYLQNLGQGPELLIRYENEEAVDDSQLPKDRFSAERLKGVDSTLKIQPAELGDSAVYLCASSLDGTGDTEAFFGQGTRLTVV.

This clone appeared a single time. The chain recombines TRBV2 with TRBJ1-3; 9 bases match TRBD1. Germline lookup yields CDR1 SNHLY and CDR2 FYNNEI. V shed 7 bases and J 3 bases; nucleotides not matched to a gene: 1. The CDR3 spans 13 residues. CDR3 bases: TGTGCCAGCACGGGACAGGGTGGAAACACCATATATTTT. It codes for CASTGQGGNTIYF. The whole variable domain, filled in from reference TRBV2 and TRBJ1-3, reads EPEVTQTPSHQVTQMGQEVILRCVPISNHLYFYWYRQILGQKVEFLVSFYNNEISEKSEIFDDQFSVERPDGSNFTLKIRSTKLEDSAMYFCASTGQGGNTIYFGEGSWLTVV.

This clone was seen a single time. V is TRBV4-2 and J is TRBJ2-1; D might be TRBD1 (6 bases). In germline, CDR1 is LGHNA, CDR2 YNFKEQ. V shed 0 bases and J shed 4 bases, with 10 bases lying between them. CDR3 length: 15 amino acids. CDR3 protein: CASSQEIGGYNEQFF. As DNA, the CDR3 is TGTGCCAGCAGCCAAGAAATAGGGGGTTACAATGAGCAGTTCTTC.